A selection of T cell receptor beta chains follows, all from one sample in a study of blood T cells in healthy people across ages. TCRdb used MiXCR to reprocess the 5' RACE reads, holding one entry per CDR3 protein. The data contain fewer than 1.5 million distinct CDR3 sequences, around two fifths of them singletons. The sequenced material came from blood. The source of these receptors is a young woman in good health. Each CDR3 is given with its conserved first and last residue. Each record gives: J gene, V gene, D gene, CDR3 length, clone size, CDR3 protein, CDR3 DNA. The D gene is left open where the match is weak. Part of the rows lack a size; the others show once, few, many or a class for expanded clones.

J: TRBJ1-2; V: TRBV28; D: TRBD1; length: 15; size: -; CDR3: CASSLGTGRGYGYTF; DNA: TGTGCCAGCAGTTTAGGGACAGGAAGAGGCTATGGCTACACCTTC
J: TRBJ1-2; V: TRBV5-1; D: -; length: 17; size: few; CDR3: CASSLQADPLERYGYTF; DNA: TGCGCCAGCAGCTTGCAGGCGGATCCCCTGGAGCGCTATGGCTACACCTTC
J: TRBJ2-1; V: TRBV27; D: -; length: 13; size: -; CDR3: CASSLSAWGEQFF; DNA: TGTGCCAGCAGTTTATCCGCGTGGGGTGAGCAGTTCTTC
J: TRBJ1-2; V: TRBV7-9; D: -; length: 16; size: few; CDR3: CASSLRQGTHNYGYTF; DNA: TGTGCCAGCAGCTTGCGGCAGGGGACACATAACTATGGCTACACCTTC
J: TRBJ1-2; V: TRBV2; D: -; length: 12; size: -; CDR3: CASSAGTWGYTF; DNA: TGTGCCAGCAGTGCTGGGACGTGGGGCTACACCTTC
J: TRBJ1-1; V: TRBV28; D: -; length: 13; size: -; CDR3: CASGPPRRSEAFF; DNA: TGTGCCAGCGGCCCCCCCCGGAGGTCTGAAGCTTTCTTT
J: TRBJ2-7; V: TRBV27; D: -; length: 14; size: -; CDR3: CASSLFGKDYEQYF; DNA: TGTGCCAGCAGTTTATTTGGAAAAGACTACGAGCAGTACTTC
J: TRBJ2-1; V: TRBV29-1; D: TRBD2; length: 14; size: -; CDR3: CSVAGQSGGNEQFF; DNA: TGCAGCGTTGCTGGGCAGAGCGGGGGAAATGAGCAGTTCTTC
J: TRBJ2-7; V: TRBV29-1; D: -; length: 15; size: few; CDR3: CSVEGEAGGGYEQYF; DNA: TGCAGCGTTGAAGGAGAGGCAGGGGGGGGTTACGAGCAGTACTTC
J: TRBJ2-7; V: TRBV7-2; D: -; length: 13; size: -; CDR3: CASSSSQTGEQYF; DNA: TGTGCCAGCAGCTCCAGCCAGACTGGAGAGCAGTACTTC
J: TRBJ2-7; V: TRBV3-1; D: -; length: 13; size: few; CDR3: CASSSTPGTEQYF; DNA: TGTGCCAGCAGCTCAACCCCAGGGACCGAGCAGTACTTC
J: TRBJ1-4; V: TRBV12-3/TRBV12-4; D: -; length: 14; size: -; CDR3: CASSFGGIEEKLFF; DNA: TGTGCCAGCAGTTTCGGGGGGATAGAGGAAAAACTGTTTTTT
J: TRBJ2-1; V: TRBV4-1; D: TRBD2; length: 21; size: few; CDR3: CASSQGGGLAGNLKSYNEQFF; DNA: TGCGCCAGCAGCCAAGGGGGTGGACTAGCGGGAAACCTAAAGTCCTACAATGAGCAGTTCTTC
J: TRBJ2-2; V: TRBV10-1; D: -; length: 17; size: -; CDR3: CASSESIQGQNTGELFF; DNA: TGCGCCAGCAGTGAGTCGATACAGGGCCAAAACACCGGGGAGCTGTTTTTT
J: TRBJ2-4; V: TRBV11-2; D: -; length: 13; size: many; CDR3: CASSSGLTNIQYF; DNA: TGTGCCAGCAGCTCGGGACTCACAAACATTCAGTACTTC
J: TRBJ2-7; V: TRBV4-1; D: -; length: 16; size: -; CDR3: CASSPIFRSSSYEQYF; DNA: TGCGCCAGCAGCCCTATTTTTAGGTCCAGCTCCTACGAGCAGTACTTC
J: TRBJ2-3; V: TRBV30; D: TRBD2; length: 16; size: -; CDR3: CACPLPGLLSTDTQYF; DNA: TGTGCCTGTCCCCTCCCGGGACTACTGAGCACAGATACGCAGTATTTT
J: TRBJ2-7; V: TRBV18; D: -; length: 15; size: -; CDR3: CASSPLATRDYEQYF; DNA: TGTGCCAGCTCACCTTTGGCCACCAGAGACTACGAGCAGTACTTC
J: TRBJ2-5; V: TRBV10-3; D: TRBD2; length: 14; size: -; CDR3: CAISESGTTETQYF; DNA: TGTGCCATCAGTGAGTCCGGGACTACAGAGACCCAGTACTTC
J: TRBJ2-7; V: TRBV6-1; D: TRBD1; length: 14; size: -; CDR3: CASSPGTASREQYF; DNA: TGTGCCAGCAGTCCCGGGACAGCCAGCCGAGAGCAGTACTTC
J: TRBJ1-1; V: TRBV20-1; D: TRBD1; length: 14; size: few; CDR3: CSAISTGLNTEAFF; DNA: TGCAGTGCTATTTCGACAGGGCTGAACACTGAAGCTTTCTTT
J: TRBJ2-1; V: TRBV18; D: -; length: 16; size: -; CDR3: CASSQQVDRSYNEQFF; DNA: TGTGCCAGCTCACAACAGGTCGATCGCTCCTACAATGAGCAGTTCTTC
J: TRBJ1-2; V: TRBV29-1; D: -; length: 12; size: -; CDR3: CSVEGSGGGYTF; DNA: TGCAGCGTTGAAGGGAGCGGGGGTGGCTACACCTTC
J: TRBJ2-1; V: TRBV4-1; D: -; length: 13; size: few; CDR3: CASSHSILTEQFF; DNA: TGCGCCAGCAGCCATTCCATCCTCACTGAGCAGTTCTTC
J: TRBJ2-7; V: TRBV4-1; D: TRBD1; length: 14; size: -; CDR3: CASSPVQGAREQYF; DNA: TGCGCCAGCAGCCCAGTACAGGGGGCGCGTGAGCAGTACTTC